This T cell receptor (beta chain) originates from a study of blood T cells in healthy people across ages. General study results and limits: It was not possible, with unsorted PBMCs, to conclusively compare naive and antigen-experienced cells. Observed TCR beta diversity per million T cells went down as age went up. This fall followed a roughly linear course with age.

The CDR3 has 13 amino acids. The germline gives CDR1 MNHNY, CDR2 SVGAGI (reference sequence). V shed 8 bases and J shed 5 bases, with 12 bases lying between them. This clonotype was counted once. Its antigen is undetermined. Then a second PCR, running roughly 7 to 11 cycles, was carried out with a sample-barcoded 5' primer and a J-beta primer mix. TCRdb re-called the 5' RACE reads with MiXCR, one entry per CDR3 protein. Found here are some 890,000 distinct CDR3 sequences, approximately 32% of them singletons; the top ten hold roughly 10%. These data also featured in a second study, about T cells of mothers and their children. That source adds: An overlap that was slightly higher, though non-significant, was seen in related mother-child pairs versus unrelated pairs. Not a single persistent microchimeric T cell clone was detected.

This chain uses TRBV6-6 with TRBJ1-4; TRBD1 is a possible D gene (6 bases). Sequenced material: blood. The receptor comes from a woman in her forties in good health. The chain's CDR3 is CASDTGYNEKLFF. The DNA for the CDR3 is TGTGCCAGCGATACAGGGTACAATGAAAAACTGTTTTTT.